The rows below give T cell receptor beta chains drawn from one sample of a study of T cell repertoires in cytomegalovirus infection. One entry per CDR3 protein, called by TCRdb with MiXCR from the reads. The profile shows roughly 200,000 distinct CDR3 sequences, 15% to 20% of them singletons. Source material: CD8+ T cells from PBMCs. The origin of the receptors is a human donor in good health (CMV status not recorded). Some clones in this sample may be carry-over from other donors' samples. CDR3s include the opening cysteine and the closing phenylalanine or tryptophan. D genes are given only for firm matches. Expanded clones are given a class, and other clones once, few, many or no size at all.

clone size: few
J gene: TRBJ2-1
D gene: .
V gene: TRBV6-5
CDR3 length: 15
CDR3 protein: CASSTRDSFYNEQFF
CDR3 DNA: TGTGCCAGCAGTACCCGGGACTCGTTTTACAATGAGCAGTTCTTC

clone size: few
J gene: TRBJ1-2
D gene: .
V gene: TRBV29-1
CDR3 length: 13
CDR3 protein: CSARDRSSYGYTF
CDR3 DNA: TGCAGCGCCCGTGACCGTTCGTCCTATGGCTACACCTTC

clone size: few
J gene: TRBJ2-5
D gene: .
V gene: TRBV20-1
CDR3 length: 12
CDR3 protein: CSARGGQETQYF
CDR3 DNA: TGCAGTGCTAGAGGTGGACAAGAGACCCAGTACTTC

clone size: .
J gene: TRBJ2-7
D gene: TRBD1
V gene: TRBV7-9
CDR3 length: 15
CDR3 protein: CASSAGQGAQYEQYF
CDR3 DNA: TGTGCCAGCAGCGCGGGACAGGGGGCGCAATACGAGCAGTACTTC

clone size: few
J gene: TRBJ2-1
D gene: .
V gene: TRBV6-2/TRBV6-3
CDR3 length: 14
CDR3 protein: CASSPLGSYNEQFF
CDR3 DNA: TGTGCCAGCAGTCCCCTTGGCTCCTACAATGAGCAGTTCTTC

clone size: .
J gene: TRBJ2-2
D gene: .
V gene: TRBV28
CDR3 length: 17
CDR3 protein: CASSLPSDGTNTGELFF
CDR3 DNA: TGTGCCAGCAGTTTACCCTCGGACGGTACGAACACCGGGGAGCTGTTTTTT

clone size: few
J gene: TRBJ2-2
D gene: .
V gene: TRBV28
CDR3 length: 12
CDR3 protein: CASEGYTGELFF
CDR3 DNA: TGTGCCAGCGAAGGGTACACCGGGGAGCTGTTTTTT

clone size: few
J gene: TRBJ2-6
D gene: .
V gene: TRBV29-1
CDR3 length: 13
CDR3 protein: CSVQNPGANVLTF
CDR3 DNA: TGCAGCGTTCAAAACCCCGGGGCCAACGTCCTGACTTTC

clone size: few
J gene: TRBJ2-2
D gene: .
V gene: TRBV7-9
CDR3 length: 14
CDR3 protein: CASMGGLVTGELFF
CDR3 DNA: TGTGCCAGTATGGGGGGGCTCGTCACCGGGGAGCTGTTTTTT

clone size: .
J gene: TRBJ1-2
D gene: .
V gene: TRBV6-5
CDR3 length: 13
CDR3 protein: CASSYVAGDGYTF
CDR3 DNA: TGTGCCAGCAGTTACGTCGCAGGGGATGGCTACACCTTC

clone size: .
J gene: TRBJ1-2
D gene: TRBD1
V gene: TRBV20-1
CDR3 length: 17
CDR3 protein: CSARDRDRGIRLGGYTF
CDR3 DNA: TGCAGTGCTAGAGATAGGGACAGGGGTATACGTTTGGGAGGCTACACCTTC

clone size: few
J gene: TRBJ2-2
D gene: TRBD2
V gene: TRBV6-2/TRBV6-3
CDR3 length: 15
CDR3 protein: CASRSSGGLRWELFF
CDR3 DNA: TGTGCCAGCAGGTCTAGCGGGGGCCTCAGGTGGGAGCTGTTTTTT

clone size: few
J gene: TRBJ2-1
D gene: .
V gene: TRBV4-2
CDR3 length: 13
CDR3 protein: CASTKSRDNEQFF
CDR3 DNA: TGTGCCAGCACCAAAAGCAGGGACAATGAGCAGTTCTTC

clone size: few
J gene: TRBJ1-5
D gene: .
V gene: TRBV7-2
CDR3 length: 15
CDR3 protein: CASSLNRDSNQPQHF
CDR3 DNA: TGTGCCAGCAGCTTGAACAGGGATAGCAATCAGCCCCAGCATTTT

clone size: few
J gene: TRBJ2-5
D gene: TRBD1
V gene: TRBV27
CDR3 length: 14
CDR3 protein: CASSVRDRGETQYF
CDR3 DNA: TGTGCCAGCAGTGTCCGGGACAGGGGAGAGACCCAGTACTTC

clone size: .
J gene: TRBJ1-2
D gene: .
V gene: TRBV2
CDR3 length: 12
CDR3 protein: CASWVGSDVYTF
CDR3 DNA: TGTGCCAGCTGGGTAGGTAGCGATGTCTACACCTTC

clone size: few
J gene: TRBJ2-7
D gene: .
V gene: TRBV12-3/TRBV12-4
CDR3 length: 12
CDR3 protein: CASSFFPVEQYF
CDR3 DNA: TGTGCCAGCAGTTTCTTCCCCGTAGAGCAGTACTTC

clone size: .
J gene: TRBJ1-5
D gene: TRBD1
V gene: TRBV7-2
CDR3 length: 14
CDR3 protein: CASSLDRKNQPQHF
CDR3 DNA: TGTGCCAGCAGCTTGGACAGGAAAAATCAGCCCCAGCATTTT

clone size: few
J gene: TRBJ1-1
D gene: .
V gene: TRBV12-3/TRBV12-4
CDR3 length: 14
CDR3 protein: CASSLGAVNTEAFF
CDR3 DNA: TGTGCCAGCAGCCTCGGGGCAGTGAACACTGAAGCTTTCTTT

clone size: .
J gene: TRBJ1-2
D gene: TRBD1
V gene: TRBV6-2/TRBV6-3
CDR3 length: 16
CDR3 protein: CASSAVWDRASYGYTF
CDR3 DNA: TGTGCCAGCAGTGCTGTATGGGACAGGGCATCCTATGGCTACACCTTC

clone size: .
J gene: TRBJ1-1
D gene: .
V gene: TRBV2
CDR3 length: 13
CDR3 protein: CASVGQKNTEAFF
CDR3 DNA: TGTGCCAGCGTGGGACAAAAGAACACTGAAGCTTTCTTT

clone size: .
J gene: TRBJ2-1
D gene: TRBD1
V gene: TRBV7-7
CDR3 length: 13
CDR3 protein: CATSSTGGHEQFF
CDR3 DNA: TGTGCCACCAGCTCCACAGGGGGCCATGAGCAGTTCTTC

clone size: .
J gene: TRBJ1-1
D gene: TRBD1
V gene: TRBV12-3/TRBV12-4
CDR3 length: 15
CDR3 protein: CASRLSGTGNTEAFF
CDR3 DNA: TGTGCCAGCAGGCTATCCGGGACAGGGAACACTGAAGCTTTCTTT

clone size: .
J gene: TRBJ1-2
D gene: TRBD1
V gene: TRBV12-3/TRBV12-4
CDR3 length: 14
CDR3 protein: CASSRTDRGYGYTF
CDR3 DNA: TGTGCCAGCAGTCGCACCGACAGGGGCTATGGCTACACCTTC

clone size: .
J gene: TRBJ1-3
D gene: .
V gene: TRBV6-5
CDR3 length: 15
CDR3 protein: CASHRGIDSGNTIYF
CDR3 DNA: TGTGCCAGCCACCGGGGGATTGACTCTGGAAACACCATATATTTT

clone size: many
J gene: TRBJ2-7
D gene: .
V gene: TRBV7-8
CDR3 length: 16
CDR3 protein: CASSFGIGQISREQYF
CDR3 DNA: TGTGCCAGCAGCTTCGGGATCGGACAGATTTCCCGGGAGCAGTACTTC

clone size: .
J gene: TRBJ1-1
D gene: .
V gene: TRBV15
CDR3 length: 15
CDR3 protein: CATSDRLIMNTEAFF
CDR3 DNA: TGTGCCACCAGCGACAGACTGATTATGAACACTGAAGCTTTCTTT

clone size: .
J gene: TRBJ1-2
D gene: TRBD1
V gene: TRBV12-5
CDR3 length: 15
CDR3 protein: CASAPDRDSHYGYTF
CDR3 DNA: TGTGCTAGTGCCCCGGACCGGGACAGCCACTATGGCTACACCTTC

clone size: .
J gene: TRBJ1-6
D gene: TRBD1
V gene: TRBV27
CDR3 length: 15
CDR3 protein: CASRMDRAINSPLHF
CDR3 DNA: TGTGCCAGCAGAATGGACAGGGCCATTAATTCACCCCTCCACTTT

clone size: few
J gene: TRBJ2-7
D gene: TRBD1
V gene: TRBV4-1
CDR3 length: 16
CDR3 protein: CASSPRQGEGSYEQYF
CDR3 DNA: TGCGCCAGCAGCCCACGACAGGGAGAAGGCTCCTACGAGCAGTACTTC

clone size: .
J gene: TRBJ1-2
D gene: TRBD1
V gene: TRBV2
CDR3 length: 12
CDR3 protein: CAIRDRAYGYTF
CDR3 DNA: TGTGCTATCCGGGACAGGGCCTATGGCTACACCTTC

clone size: .
J gene: TRBJ1-4
D gene: .
V gene: TRBV27
CDR3 length: 17
CDR3 protein: CASSLSIGGATNEKLFF
CDR3 DNA: TGTGCCAGCAGTTTATCGATCGGGGGAGCAACTAATGAAAAACTGTTTTTT